What follows are 27 T cell receptor beta chains derived from one specimen sequenced in a study of T cells in Graves' hyperthyroidism and ophthalmopathy. RNA transcripts served as the template for amplifying TCR beta CDR3 regions. HTBI primers drove first-round RT-PCR of the TCR CDR3. MiXCR, applied by TCRdb to the multiplex PCR reads, yields one record per CDR3 protein. The table shows hundreds of thousands of distinct CDR3 sequences, with 12% to 15% occurring only once. Sequencing used blood. These receptors originate from a woman in her thirties or forties with Graves' ophthalmopathy.

This clonotype was detected only a few times. V gene TRBV5-6 combines with J gene TRBJ2-1, with TRBD2 matching 7 bases. The junction had 10 bases not matched to a gene; V was cut back by 5 bases and J by 2 bases. Germline V gives CDR1 SGHDT, CDR2 YYEEEE. CDR3 length equals 16 residues. The CDR3: CASSREMGRAYNEQFF. As DNA, the CDR3 is TGTGCCAGCAGTCGAGAGATGGGGAGGGCCTACAATGAGCAGTTCTTC.

Ten or more counts support this clonotype. The CDR3 sequence is CATSDPGQIIYEQYF. For the CDR3, the DNA is TGTGCCACCAGTGACCCGGGACAAATCATCTACGAGCAGTACTTC. This chain connects TRBV24-1 to TRBJ2-7, with a tentative D call TRBD1 (6 bases). V lost 4 bases and J 3 bases, leaving 15 bases between the germline ends. Germline-derived CDR1 and CDR2 are KGHDR and SFDVKD. The CDR3 runs 15 residues.

This clonotype has a handful of counts. The V call is TRBV5-1, the J call TRBJ1-5, with 10 bases matching TRBD1. The CDR3 runs to 19 residues. The V gene end was trimmed by 3 bases and the J gene end by 2 bases; junction bases not matched to a gene: 14. In germline, CDR1 is SGHRS, CDR2 YFSETQ. CDR3 sequence reads: CASSSNRDRGRDGNQPQHF. Here the CDR3 DNA reads TGCGCCAGCAGCTCGAACCGGGACAGGGGCAGGGATGGCAATCAGCCCCAGCATTTT.

This clonotype was picked up one time. This sequence joins TRBV9 and TRBJ1-2; D perhaps matches TRBD1 (5 bases). CDR3 length equals 15 residues. Trimming left V 1 base short and J 2 bases short, with 12 bases between. Germline values: CDR1 SGDLS, CDR2 YYNGEE. CDR3 sequence: CASSVSGAGNYGYTF. The CDR3 region has the DNA TGTGCCAGCAGCGTATCCGGGGCAGGGAACTATGGCTACACCTTC.

V is TRBV19 and J is TRBJ1-1, with D maybe TRBD1 (6 bases). Trimming took 5 bases from V and 4 from J, leaving 20 bases between them. The CDR3 sequence is 16 residues long. Germline loops: CDR1 LNHDA, CDR2 SQIVND (reference sequence). The CDR3: CASSPLRGGVSTEAFF. CDR3 sequence (DNA): TGTGCCAGTAGTCCACTCAGGGGAGGAGTGTCCACTGAAGCTTTCTTT.

This clonotype came up many times. The chain joins TRBV11-2 to TRBJ2-1; D may be TRBD1 or TRBD2 (6 bases each). The germline V and J ends were trimmed by 5 bases and 10 bases, with 15 bases remaining between them. Germline V gives CDR1 SGHAT, CDR2 FQNNGV. CDR3 length equals 13 residues. The CDR3, as DNA: TGTGCCAGCAGCCCGACGGTGGGGGGCGAGCAGTTCTTC. Its translation: CASSPTVGGEQFF.

This clonotype was seen at least ten times. The rearrangement uses TRBV2 and TRBJ2-2; 11 positions agree with TRBD2. J lost 7 bases, V lost 7 bases, and 11 bases had no gene match. Germline V gene sequence: CDR1 SNHLY, CDR2 FYNNEI. The CDR3 runs 16 residues. CDR3 protein: CASNGGLAGAGGELFF. CDR3 nucleotides: TGTGCCAGCAATGGCGGACTAGCGGGTGCTGGCGGGGAGCTGTTTTTT. Full variable domain (remainder filled in from reference TRBV2 and TRBJ2-2): EPEVTQTPSHQVTQMGQEVILRCVPISNHLYFYWYRQILGQKVEFLVSFYNNEISEKSEIFDDQFSVERPDGSNFTLKIRSTKLEDSAMYFCASNGGLAGAGGELFFGEGSRLTVL.

The V call is TRBV6-2 or TRBV6-3, the J call TRBJ1-1; TRBD1 agrees at 8 bases. Germline-derived CDR1 and CDR2 are MNHEY and SVGEGT. V shed 7 bases, J shed 3 bases, and the junction held 22 bases outside the gene matches. There are 19 residues in the CDR3. CDR3: CASNHRAQGAKVLDTEAFF. The CDR3 region has the DNA TGTGCCAGCAACCATAGAGCCCAGGGGGCGAAAGTGTTGGACACTGAAGCTTTCTTT.

In its sample, this clonotype was seen many times. V gene TRBV6-1 combines with J gene TRBJ2-7, with D uncertain. V lost 5 bases and J lost 3, with 14 bases in between. The germline V gene encodes CDR1 MNHNS and CDR2 SASEGT. The CDR3 contains 14 residues. DNA for the CDR3: TGTGCCAGCAGTTATGCGGTCAGCCTCTACGAGCAGTACTTC. Translated: CASSYAVSLYEQYF.

This clonotype was recorded at least ten times. The chain recombines TRBV7-2 with TRBJ2-1; 12 bases fit TRBD2. The CDR3 is 19 amino acids. CDR1 SGHTA and CDR2 FQGNSA come from the germline V gene. The junction had 13 bases not matched to a gene; V was cut back by 1 base and J by 6 bases. This CDR3 reads CASSLVASGGVGTINEQFF. The DNA for the CDR3 is TGTGCCAGCAGCTTAGTGGCTAGCGGGGGGGTAGGAACCATCAATGAGCAGTTCTTC.

This clonotype was seen a handful of times. The chain combines TRBV9 with TRBJ2-1; 8 bases match TRBD1. CDR3 length equals 16 residues. With V trimmed by 3 bases and J by 3 bases, 8 bases remained unmatched. CDR1 is SGDLS, CDR2 YYNGEE, per germline. Here the CDR3 reads CASSAQGARGYNEQFF. The CDR3 DNA reads as TGTGCCAGCAGCGCTCAGGGGGCCAGGGGCTACAATGAGCAGTTCTTC.

This clonotype was counted many times. Sequence at one end of the junction differs from germline and may be a read error. V is TRBV6-1 and J is TRBJ1-2, with unresolved D. CDR1 MNHNS and CDR2 SASEGT come from the germline V gene. This CDR3 comprises 16 residues. CDR3 amino acids: CASSEGSSGAGYGYTF. DNA for the CDR3: TGTGCCAGCAGCGAAGGGTCCTCGGGCGCGGGGTATGGCTACACCTTC.

This clonotype was recorded many times. The genes are TRBV3-1 and TRBJ1-3; D gene unclear. Germline-derived CDR1 and CDR2 are LGHDT and YNNKEL (reference sequence). CDR3 size: 16 residues. The V end was cut by 2 bases, the J end by 0 bases, with 11 bases between. The CDR3, as DNA: TGTGCCAGCAGCCAACCCACACTTCTCTCTGGAAACACCATATATTTT. Translation: CASSQPTLLSGNTIYF.

This clonotype was recorded at least ten times. The chain joins TRBV2 to TRBJ1-1, with a possible D match to TRBD1 (6 bases). V lost 4 bases and J lost 4, with 10 bases in between. Germline CDR1 is SNHLY and CDR2 is FYNNEI. The CDR3 contains 13 residues. In DNA, the CDR3 is TGTGCCAGCAGTGGAGGGGGTCTCACTGAAGCTTTCTTT. It is translated as CASSGGGLTEAFF.

This clonotype appeared many times. The J gene is TRBJ2-7, the V gene TRBV5-1; D remains unclear. Trimming shortened V by 4 bases and J by 7 bases, and 21 bases separated the two germline ends. The CDR3 has 15 residues. The germline V gene encodes CDR1 SGHRS and CDR2 YFSETQ. The CDR3: CASSTDSRYGEEQYF. Here the CDR3 DNA reads TGCGCCAGCAGCACAGATTCGCGGTATGGAGAAGAGCAGTACTTC.

This clonotype was observed at least ten times. This chain connects TRBV5-1 to TRBJ1-6, with 7 nucleotides matching TRBD1. Germline assignment: CDR1 SGHRS and CDR2 YFSETQ. The CDR3 is 15 residues long. Losses at the gene ends were 4 bases for V and 6 bases for J; bases not matched to a gene: 7. This chain's CDR3 is CASSQVDRLNSPLHF. As DNA, the CDR3 is TGCGCCAGCAGCCAGGTGGACAGGCTTAATTCACCCCTCCACTTT.

The rearrangement uses TRBV20-1 and TRBJ1-6; no clear D gene. CDR1 is DFQATT, CDR2 SNEGSKA, per germline (reference sequence). The CDR3 spans 15 residues. The germline V and J ends were trimmed by 4 bases and 9 bases, with 19 bases remaining between them. DNA for the CDR3: TGCAGTGCTACCGAGATACCAGCGGTCGGTTCACCCCTCCACTTT. Translating gives CSATEIPAVGSPLHF.

This clonotype was picked up many times. The gene calls are TRBV5-4 and TRBJ1-2, with D tentatively TRBD1 (6 bases). Trimming took off 6 bases at V and 8 bases at J, with 14 bases between the two ends. In germline, CDR1 is SGHNT, CDR2 YYREEE (reference sequence). The CDR3 extends over 12 amino acids. This CDR3 reads CASITGRGGYTF. The CDR3 DNA sequence: TGTGCCAGCATCACAGGGAGGGGAGGCTACACCTTC.

This clonotype appeared many times. The chain links TRBV5-1 to TRBJ2-7; the match to TRBD2 covers 9 bases. This CDR3 is 15 amino acids long. Germline V gene sequence: CDR1 SGHRS, CDR2 YFSETQ. V lost 4 bases to trimming and J lost 3 bases; unmatched junction nucleotides: 8. The CDR3 DNA reads TGCGCCAGCAGCCCTTCGACTAGCGGAAGCTACGAGCAGTACTTC. Translated, it gives CASSPSTSGSYEQYF.

Concerning this clonotype: Being one base from a much bigger clone, this may be a read error. This chain links TRBV7-8 with TRBJ1-6; D unclear. V lost 6 bases and J 3 bases, leaving 12 bases between the germline ends. Germline CDR1 reads SGHVS; CDR2 reads FQNEAQ. The CDR3 is 15 amino acids. CDR3 in DNA: TGTGCCAGCAGTCCCGCCCAGCTCTATAATTCACCCCTCCACTTT. It encodes CASSPAQLYNSPLHF.

This clonotype has ten or more counts. The chain is built from TRBV11-1 and TRBJ2-1; 7 bases are shared with TRBD1. CDR1 and CDR2 (germline): SGHAT, FQDESV (reference sequence). The CDR3 runs 19 residues. The V segment lost 4 bases and the J segment 7 bases; nucleotides outside the gene matches: 22. The CDR3 is CASSSERTSQGWMGNEQFF. In nucleotides, the CDR3 is TGTGCCAGCAGCTCCGAGCGTACTTCACAGGGGTGGATGGGAAATGAGCAGTTCTTC.

This sequence joins TRBV24-1 and TRBJ2-3, with 7 positions matching TRBD1. The CDR3 is 14 amino acids. Trimming at V came to 4 bases and at J to 8 bases, leaving 8 bases not matched to a gene. Germline CDR1 and CDR2: KGHDR and SFDVKD. Written as DNA, the CDR3 is TGTGCCACCAGTGACGACAGGGCTGGTGGTACGCAGTATTTT. It specifies CATSDDRAGGTQYF.

This clonotype has only a few counts. The rearrangement links TRBV5-8 to TRBJ1-2; D is ambiguous. CDR1 is SGHTS, CDR2 YDEGEE, per germline. CDR3 length equals 14 residues. Trimming removed 0 bases at V and 6 bases at J, with 12 bases between. Written as DNA, the CDR3 is TGTGCCAGCAGCTTGGTAGGGCGAGGAGATGGCTACACCTTC. Translating gives CASSLVGRGDGYTF.

This clonotype came up many times. The chain uses TRBV20-1 and TRBJ1-2; TRBD1 matches at 8 bases. Germline lookup yields CDR1 DFQATT and CDR2 SNEGSKA (reference sequence). V lost 7 bases to trimming and J lost 7 bases; unmatched junction nucleotides: 8. The CDR3 totals 12 residues. In DNA form, the CDR3 reads TGCAGTGTCCCGGACAGGGTTGCTGGCTACACCTTC. Its translation is CSVPDRVAGYTF.

This clonotype was found many times. The V and J genes are TRBV5-1 and TRBJ2-7; TRBD2 might be the D (7 bases). Deletions cut 0 bases from V and 2 bases from J, with 12 bases between. Germline-derived CDR1 and CDR2 are SGHRS and YFSETQ. The CDR3 is 15 amino acids. This chain's CDR3 is CASSLAGGPPYEQYF. CDR3 bases: TGCGCCAGCAGCTTGGCCGGGGGGCCCCCCTACGAGCAGTACTTC. Using reference TRBV5-1 and TRBJ2-7 for the parts outside the CDR3, the full variable domain is KAGVTQTPRYLIKTRGQQVTLSCSPISGHRSVSWYQQTPGQGLQFLFEYFSETQRNKGNFPGRFSGRQFSNSRSEMNVSTLELGDSALYLCASSLAGGPPYEQYFGPGTRLTVT.

Many counts were recorded for this clonotype. V gene TRBV7-8 combines with J gene TRBJ2-2; no clear D. This CDR3 has 13 amino acids. Germline lookup yields CDR1 SGHVS and CDR2 FQNEAQ. V dropped 5 bases and J dropped 6 bases, with 10 bases sitting between them. CDR3 region: CASSPDSPGELFF. CDR3 bases: TGTGCCAGCAGCCCCGATTCCCCCGGGGAGCTGTTTTTT. The variable domain in full, completed from reference TRBV7-8 and TRBJ2-2, reads GAGVSQSPRYKVAKRGQDVALRCDPISGHVSLFWYQQALGQGPEFLTYFQNEAQLDKSGLPSDRFFAERPEGSVSTLKIQRTQQEDSAVYLCASSPDSPGELFFGEGSRLTVL.

This clonotype was seen at least ten times. The genes are TRBV7-2 and TRBJ2-7; D not resolved. The CDR3 runs to 13 residues. Deletions cut 1 base from V and 2 bases from J, with 6 bases between. Germline loops: CDR1 SGHTA, CDR2 FQGNSA. In DNA form, the CDR3 reads TGTGCCAGCAGCTTAGGTTGGACCTACGAGCAGTACTTC. It yields the protein CASSLGWTYEQYF.